Listed below are T cell receptor beta chains from one sample, sequenced in a study of blood T cells in healthy people across ages. Using its own MiXCR run on the 5' RACE reads, TCRdb lists one record per CDR3 protein. The data contain approximately 800,000 distinct CDR3 sequences, 25% to 30% of them singletons. These data also formed part of another study, on T cells of mothers and their children.

The sample comprised blood. These TCRs come from a boy between 10 and 17 years old in good health. Each CDR3 is given with its conserved first and last residue. The order of the fields is CDR3 length, clone size, V gene, D gene, J gene, CDR3 DNA, CDR3 protein. D genes are given only for firm matches. Expanded clones get a size class; other rows say once, few or many, or leave the size out.

cdr3_length: 16; clone_size: few; v_call: TRBV27; d_call: TRBD2; j_call: TRBJ2-7; cdr3_nt: TGTGCCAGCAGTTCTAGCGGGGGGCGACAAACCTACGAGCAGTACTTC; cdr3_aa: CASSSSGGRQTYEQYF
cdr3_length: 16; clone_size: few; v_call: TRBV6-5; d_call: -; j_call: TRBJ1-2; cdr3_nt: TGTGCCAGCAGTTACTCAAGCTGGACTGGGGACTATGGCTACACCTTC; cdr3_aa: CASSYSSWTGDYGYTF
cdr3_length: 14; clone_size: -; v_call: TRBV7-3; d_call: -; j_call: TRBJ2-2; cdr3_nt: TGTGCCAGCAGCTTAAACCGGGGAACCGGGGAGCTGTTTTTT; cdr3_aa: CASSLNRGTGELFF
cdr3_length: 14; clone_size: few; v_call: TRBV6-5; d_call: -; j_call: TRBJ1-6; cdr3_nt: TGTGCCAGCAGTTACCTAAACCCTTTGGCGGAAACCCACTTT; cdr3_aa: CASSYLNPLAETHF
cdr3_length: 13; clone_size: few; v_call: TRBV20-1; d_call: -; j_call: TRBJ1-2; cdr3_nt: TGCAGTGCTAGAGATCTGGAGGACGGGGGCTACACCTTC; cdr3_aa: CSARDLEDGGYTF
cdr3_length: 12; clone_size: few; v_call: TRBV6-7; d_call: -; j_call: TRBJ2-4; cdr3_nt: TGTGCCAGCATGCTCTCAAAGGGCATTCAGTACTTC; cdr3_aa: CASMLSKGIQYF
cdr3_length: 16; clone_size: -; v_call: TRBV27; d_call: -; j_call: TRBJ1-4; cdr3_nt: TGTGCCAGCAGCCCCTACAGGGTGGAAGGCGGTGAAAAACTGTTTTTT; cdr3_aa: CASSPYRVEGGEKLFF
cdr3_length: 15; clone_size: few; v_call: TRBV10-3; d_call: TRBD1; j_call: TRBJ1-6; cdr3_nt: TGTGCCATCAGTGATAGGGGACAGTATAATTCACCCCTCCACTTT; cdr3_aa: CAISDRGQYNSPLHF
cdr3_length: 15; clone_size: few; v_call: TRBV7-2; d_call: -; j_call: TRBJ2-5; cdr3_nt: TGTGCCAGCAGCTTCGTAGGGGGGGCAAGAGAGACCCAGTACTTC; cdr3_aa: CASSFVGGARETQYF
cdr3_length: 16; clone_size: -; v_call: TRBV21-1; d_call: -; j_call: TRBJ2-1; cdr3_nt: TGTGCCAGCAGCAAAGAGGCGGGGGGGCAGGGGGATGAGCAGTTCTTC; cdr3_aa: CASSKEAGGQGDEQFF
cdr3_length: 15; clone_size: few; v_call: TRBV20-1; d_call: TRBD2; j_call: TRBJ2-4; cdr3_nt: TGCAGTGCAAAGGGACTAGCTCTAGCCAAAAACATTCAGTACTTC; cdr3_aa: CSAKGLALAKNIQYF
cdr3_length: 15; clone_size: -; v_call: TRBV18; d_call: -; j_call: TRBJ2-5; cdr3_nt: TGTGCCAGCTCACGCTCCTCCAGGGACCCAGGTGCCCAGTACTTC; cdr3_aa: CASSRSSRDPGAQYF
cdr3_length: 12; clone_size: -; v_call: TRBV20-1; d_call: -; j_call: TRBJ2-7; cdr3_nt: TGCAGTGCTAGTTCTGGCAGCCCCCAGGAGTACTTC; cdr3_aa: CSASSGSPQEYF
cdr3_length: 15; clone_size: -; v_call: TRBV10-3; d_call: -; j_call: TRBJ2-5; cdr3_nt: TGTGCCATCAGTGAACCCAGTGTGGGCAAAGAGACCCAGTACTTC; cdr3_aa: CAISEPSVGKETQYF
cdr3_length: 15; clone_size: few; v_call: TRBV7-3; d_call: TRBD2; j_call: TRBJ2-1; cdr3_nt: TGTGCCAGCAGTCATAGCGGGGGGGAGCGGTATGAGCAGTTCTTC; cdr3_aa: CASSHSGGERYEQFF
cdr3_length: 15; clone_size: few; v_call: TRBV5-1; d_call: TRBD1; j_call: TRBJ2-7; cdr3_nt: TGCGCCAGCAGCTTGGTAAGGGGGCGCATCGACGAGCAGTACTTC; cdr3_aa: CASSLVRGRIDEQYF
cdr3_length: 17; clone_size: -; v_call: TRBV5-1; d_call: -; j_call: TRBJ2-5; cdr3_nt: TGCGCCAGCAGCACTGCCGGACGGACAGCATTAAGGGAGACCCAGTACTTC; cdr3_aa: CASSTAGRTALRETQYF
cdr3_length: 17; clone_size: -; v_call: TRBV27; d_call: -; j_call: TRBJ1-4; cdr3_nt: TGTGCCAGCTATAGGGGCAGGGTTCGACCAACTAATGAAAAACTGTTTTTT; cdr3_aa: CASYRGRVRPTNEKLFF
cdr3_length: 15; clone_size: few; v_call: TRBV5-1; d_call: -; j_call: TRBJ1-2; cdr3_nt: TGCGCCAGCAGTTCCTCGGTGGGGACCCAGGGTGGCTACACCTTC; cdr3_aa: CASSSSVGTQGGYTF
cdr3_length: 13; clone_size: once; v_call: TRBV12-3/TRBV12-4; d_call: -; j_call: TRBJ1-2; cdr3_nt: TGTGCCAGCAGGGTGACTGCCGGCTATGGCTACACCTTC; cdr3_aa: CASRVTAGYGYTF
cdr3_length: 17; clone_size: once; v_call: TRBV3-1; d_call: -; j_call: TRBJ2-1; cdr3_nt: TGTGCCAGCAGCCAAGATGGAAGCGGATGGACTATAAACCAGCAGTTCTTC; cdr3_aa: CASSQDGSGWTINQQFF
cdr3_length: 15; clone_size: many; v_call: TRBV7-9; d_call: TRBD1; j_call: TRBJ2-1; cdr3_nt: TGTGCCAGCAGCTTATGGTCTCAGGGGGCCTATGAGCAGTTCTTC; cdr3_aa: CASSLWSQGAYEQFF
cdr3_length: 13; clone_size: -; v_call: TRBV27; d_call: -; j_call: TRBJ2-7; cdr3_nt: TGTGCCAGCAGTTTACATGCCAACTACGAGCAGTACTTC; cdr3_aa: CASSLHANYEQYF
cdr3_length: 17; clone_size: -; v_call: TRBV11-1; d_call: -; j_call: TRBJ2-2; cdr3_nt: TGTGCCAGCAGCTTACAGATGCGGGGTCTGACTACCGGGGAGCTGTTTTTT; cdr3_aa: CASSLQMRGLTTGELFF
cdr3_length: 15; clone_size: -; v_call: TRBV5-4; d_call: -; j_call: TRBJ2-4; cdr3_nt: TGTGCCAGCAGCTTAAGGAGTCGAGCCAAAAACATTCAGTACTTC; cdr3_aa: CASSLRSRAKNIQYF
cdr3_length: 17; clone_size: -; v_call: TRBV5-1; d_call: TRBD1; j_call: TRBJ2-2; cdr3_nt: TGCGCCAGCAGCTCGGCAGGGGGAAGTTTGGACGCCGGGGAGCTGTTTTTT; cdr3_aa: CASSSAGGSLDAGELFF
cdr3_length: 15; clone_size: few; v_call: TRBV9; d_call: TRBD1; j_call: TRBJ1-3; cdr3_nt: TGTGCCAGCAGCGCCGGGACAGGGAGTGGAAACACCATATATTTT; cdr3_aa: CASSAGTGSGNTIYF
cdr3_length: 13; clone_size: -; v_call: TRBV3-1; d_call: TRBD1; j_call: TRBJ2-5; cdr3_nt: TGTGTCAGCAGGACAGGCTACCAAGAGACCCAGTACTTC; cdr3_aa: CVSRTGYQETQYF
cdr3_length: 14; clone_size: -; v_call: TRBV7-3; d_call: -; j_call: TRBJ2-3; cdr3_nt: TGTGCCAGCAGCCCAGGGACCATCACAGATACGCAGTATTTT; cdr3_aa: CASSPGTITDTQYF
cdr3_length: 14; clone_size: once; v_call: TRBV5-1; d_call: -; j_call: TRBJ2-3; cdr3_nt: TGCGCCAGCAGCTCCGGGACACCCAGGGATACGCAGTATTTT; cdr3_aa: CASSSGTPRDTQYF
cdr3_length: 14; clone_size: -; v_call: TRBV5-1; d_call: TRBD1; j_call: TRBJ1-4; cdr3_nt: TGCGCCAGCAGACCCGGGACAGGGAAGGAAAAACTGTTTTTT; cdr3_aa: CASRPGTGKEKLFF
cdr3_length: 18; clone_size: -; v_call: TRBV11-2; d_call: -; j_call: TRBJ1-2; cdr3_nt: TGTGCCAGCAGCTTAGAAGGGAGCTTACAGTCGAAATATTATGGCTACACCTTC; cdr3_aa: CASSLEGSLQSKYYGYTF
cdr3_length: 15; clone_size: once; v_call: TRBV15; d_call: TRBD1; j_call: TRBJ1-2; cdr3_nt: TGTGCCACCAGCACCACCGGGACAGCTAACTATGGCTACACCTTC; cdr3_aa: CATSTTGTANYGYTF
cdr3_length: 13; clone_size: few; v_call: TRBV7-2; d_call: -; j_call: TRBJ2-7; cdr3_nt: TGTGCCAGCAGCTTGAGCTACGAGAACGAGCAGTACTTC; cdr3_aa: CASSLSYENEQYF
cdr3_length: 16; clone_size: -; v_call: TRBV7-9; d_call: TRBD1; j_call: TRBJ1-1; cdr3_nt: TGTGCCAGCAGTCCTGGACAGGGGAGGTTTAGCACTGAAGCTTTCTTT; cdr3_aa: CASSPGQGRFSTEAFF
cdr3_length: 14; clone_size: few; v_call: TRBV3-1; d_call: -; j_call: TRBJ2-5; cdr3_nt: TGTGCCAGCAGCCAAGGGGGAGGAGAAGAGACCCAGTACTTC; cdr3_aa: CASSQGGGEETQYF
cdr3_length: 16; clone_size: -; v_call: TRBV6-5; d_call: TRBD2; j_call: TRBJ2-1; cdr3_nt: TGTGCCAGCAGTTTTACTCTAGCGGGGGTTTTCAATGAGCAGTTCTTC; cdr3_aa: CASSFTLAGVFNEQFF
cdr3_length: 15; clone_size: -; v_call: TRBV10-3; d_call: TRBD2; j_call: TRBJ2-7; cdr3_nt: TGTGCCATCAGTGGGGGCGGACGGACTAGCGGCGAGCAGTACTTC; cdr3_aa: CAISGGGRTSGEQYF
cdr3_length: 16; clone_size: -; v_call: TRBV4-1; d_call: -; j_call: TRBJ2-7; cdr3_nt: TGCGCCAGCAGCCAAGAAGAAGGCGGGACCTACTACGAGCAGTACTTC; cdr3_aa: CASSQEEGGTYYEQYF
cdr3_length: 12; clone_size: few; v_call: TRBV29-1; d_call: -; j_call: TRBJ2-1; cdr3_nt: TGCAGCGTTGAACGGAGGGACAATGAGCAGTTCTTC; cdr3_aa: CSVERRDNEQFF
cdr3_length: 13; clone_size: -; v_call: TRBV7-2; d_call: TRBD1; j_call: TRBJ2-3; cdr3_nt: TGTGCCAGCAGCTCCCAGGGGGCCCGTACGCAGTATTTT; cdr3_aa: CASSSQGARTQYF
cdr3_length: 17; clone_size: -; v_call: TRBV4-2; d_call: -; j_call: TRBJ2-5; cdr3_nt: TGTGCCAGCAGCCAAGGACCGGTTGAGAGGGATGGAGAGACCCAGTACTTC; cdr3_aa: CASSQGPVERDGETQYF
cdr3_length: 14; clone_size: -; v_call: TRBV28; d_call: -; j_call: TRBJ2-7; cdr3_nt: TGTGCCAGCAGTTTGATGGGGGGGCAGTACGAGCAGTACTTC; cdr3_aa: CASSLMGGQYEQYF
cdr3_length: 16; clone_size: -; v_call: TRBV5-1; d_call: -; j_call: TRBJ2-3; cdr3_nt: TGCGCCAGCAGGGGCGGGTCGGATTTTGGGACAGATACGCAGTATTTT; cdr3_aa: CASRGGSDFGTDTQYF
cdr3_length: 16; clone_size: few; v_call: TRBV20-1; d_call: TRBD2; j_call: TRBJ2-5; cdr3_nt: TGCAGTGCTAGCCGAGGGGTGGGGGGGGGTCGAGAGACCCAGTACTTC; cdr3_aa: CSASRGVGGGRETQYF
cdr3_length: 15; clone_size: few; v_call: TRBV4-1; d_call: -; j_call: TRBJ2-6; cdr3_nt: TGCGCCAGCAGCCAAGCGTGGTCTGGGGCCAACGTCCTGACTTTC; cdr3_aa: CASSQAWSGANVLTF
cdr3_length: 13; clone_size: -; v_call: TRBV29-1; d_call: TRBD1; j_call: TRBJ2-7; cdr3_nt: TGCAGCGTTAAGGGACAGGGGTACTACGAGCAGTACTTC; cdr3_aa: CSVKGQGYYEQYF
cdr3_length: 14; clone_size: -; v_call: TRBV5-1; d_call: -; j_call: TRBJ1-1; cdr3_nt: -; cdr3_aa: CASSFGPGEDEAFF
cdr3_length: 15; clone_size: once; v_call: TRBV12-3/TRBV12-4; d_call: -; j_call: TRBJ1-3; cdr3_nt: TGTGCCAGCAGCCCCTCCTTTAGAGGATCGCACACCATATATTTT; cdr3_aa: CASSPSFRGSHTIYF
cdr3_length: 16; clone_size: few; v_call: TRBV27; d_call: TRBD1; j_call: TRBJ1-2; cdr3_nt: TGTGCCAGCAGCCTTCTGAAGGGACAGGGGACGGATGGCTACACCTTC; cdr3_aa: CASSLLKGQGTDGYTF
cdr3_length: 14; clone_size: -; v_call: TRBV12-3/TRBV12-4; d_call: TRBD2; j_call: TRBJ2-5; cdr3_nt: TGTGCCAGCAGCTCCTTTTCGGGGCGGGGGGTTAGGTTCTTC; cdr3_aa: CASSSFSGRGVRFF
cdr3_length: 8; clone_size: few; v_call: TRBV20-1; d_call: TRBD1; j_call: TRBJ1-2; cdr3_nt: TGCAGCCAGGGGGTGGCGGCCTTC; cdr3_aa: CSQGVAAF
cdr3_length: 15; clone_size: -; v_call: TRBV13; d_call: -; j_call: TRBJ2-5; cdr3_nt: TGTGCCAGCAGCGCCTCCGACTCCGCGGGGGAGACCCAGTACTTC; cdr3_aa: CASSASDSAGETQYF